Given below is one TCR beta chain in context. Its matching antigen is unknown. This record belongs to a study of cytomegalovirus exposure and HLA in healthy donors. General observations from the study: Sequencing depth across donors, presence/absence analyses assumed, was roughly uniform. It was likely that a cluster of highly shared sequence variants was a sequencing artifact. Most of the TCR beta V segments (in an earlier analysis) were productive either about 87% or about 30% of the time.

Primers: 60 Vbeta forward and 13 Jbeta reverse. The data were produced by immunoSEQ multiplex PCR, yet TCRdb's version contains in-frame clones alone and is incomplete. In the table there are under 200,000 clones, 79% of which are singletons. The CDR3 sequence is 15 residues long. V lost 6 bases to trimming and J lost 6 bases, with 15 bases between them. The germline V gene has CDR1 SGHTA and CDR2 FQGNSA. J is TRBJ1-6 and V is TRBV7-2; a possible D gene is TRBD1 (6 bases). The sequence was obtained from a woman in her forties or fifties in good health and CMV-seronegative. The sequencing input was PBMCs. The CDR3 sequence: CASRMTMGANSPLHF. Here the CDR3 DNA reads TGTGCCAGCAGAATGACAATGGGGGCTAATTCACCCCTCCACTTT.